The T cell receptor beta chain under discussion was sequenced for a study of control samples from healthy donors and cancer patients. The V end lost 4 bases, the J end lost 5 bases, and 14 bases lay between the germline ends. The CDR3 length is 13 residues. CDR1 is SQVTM, CDR2 ANQGSEA, per germline. Here immunoSEQ multiplex PCR was the method, and the copy in TCRdb shows in-frame clones only, minus some. This table holds 150,000 to 200,000 clones, just under 95% found once. The V and J genes are TRBV29-1 and TRBJ1-1; D not certain. This sequence was found in a middle-aged woman in good health. Source material: blood. The DNA of the CDR3 is TGCAGCGTTGTTTACGGGCGAAGGACTGAAGCTTTCTTT. Translated, it gives CSVVYGRRTEAFF.